This TCR beta chain was recovered during a study of shared clonotypes between healthy human individuals. Overall study context: Plates per donor: three CD4 naive, three CD4 memory, two CD8 naive, one CD8 memory. Study-wide results and limits: Generation probability values for non-shared clonotypes were lower than those for clonotypes shared by all four donors. Rarefaction revealed incomplete sorted-subset sequencing despite large depth.

CD8 memory pooled CD45RO+ cells and CCR7-negative CD45RA+ TemRA cells. Notes on this clone: The antigen is not known.

Sequenced by immunoSEQ multiplex PCR; TCRdb stores in-frame clones only, minus some. The sample holds approximately 400,000 clones; 96% are singletons and the top ten take 0.25% to 0.35%. Germline CDR1 and CDR2: MDHEN and SYDVKM. CDR3 length: 13 amino acids. V was clipped by 6 bases and J by 2 bases, with 8 bases between them. The sample consisted of memory CD8+ T cells sorted from blood. Subset here: CD45RO+ cells pooled with CCR7-negative TemRA cells. This chain uses TRBV28 with TRBJ2-1; D possibly corresponds to TRBD2 (5 bases). This clonotype was obtained from a man under 40 in good health. The CDR3 nucleotides are TGTGCCAGCAGGGCTAGCCCCTACAATGAGCAGTTCTTC. Translating it yields CASRASPYNEQFF.